The clone carrying this T cell receptor beta chain was seen just once. The antigen is not known. The data originate from a study of T cell responses to AZD1222 COVID-19 vaccine. Findings and caveats of the study: Reportedly, nearly half the spike-specific TCRs target unmutated variant regions. Samples come after the peak T cell response, not at day 14. Spike-specific TCR breadth rose after two AZD1222 doses, and depth rose as well. Clonal diversity may have been underestimated, and the donors were mostly white British, with more females than males.

Only in-frame clones appear in the TCRdb table, and some are missing; sequencing was by immunoSEQ multiplex PCR. Of 80,000 to 100,000 clones listed, roughly 88% are singletons. The sequencing used peripheral blood, collected on day 0 of AZD1222 vaccination. The sequence was collected from an adult in good health.

The CDR3: CASSQEARDLYEQYF. CDR3 DNA sequence: TGCGCCAGCAGCCAAGAGGCCAGGGATCTCTACGAGCAGTACTTC. This chain connects TRBV4-3 to TRBJ2-7, with D perhaps matching TRBD1 (5 bases). This CDR3 spans 15 amino acids. CDR1 LGHNA and CDR2 YSLEER come from the germline V gene. Deletions cut 0 bases from V and 3 bases from J, with 12 bases between.